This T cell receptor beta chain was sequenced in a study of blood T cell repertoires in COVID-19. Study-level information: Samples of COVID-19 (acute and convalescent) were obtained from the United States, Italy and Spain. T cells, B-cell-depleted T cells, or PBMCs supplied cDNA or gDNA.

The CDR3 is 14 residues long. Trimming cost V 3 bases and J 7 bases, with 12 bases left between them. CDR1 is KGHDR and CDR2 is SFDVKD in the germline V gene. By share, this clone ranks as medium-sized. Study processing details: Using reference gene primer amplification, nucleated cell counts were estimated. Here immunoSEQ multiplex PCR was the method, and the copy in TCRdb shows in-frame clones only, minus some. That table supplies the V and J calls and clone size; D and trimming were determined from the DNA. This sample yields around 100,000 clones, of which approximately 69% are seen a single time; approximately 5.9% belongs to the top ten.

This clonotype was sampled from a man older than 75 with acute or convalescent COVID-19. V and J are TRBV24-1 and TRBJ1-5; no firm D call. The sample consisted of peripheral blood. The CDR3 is CATSDAGLGQPQHF. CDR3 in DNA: TGTGCCACCAGTGATGCAGGACTTGGCCAGCCCCAGCATTTT.